Reported below is one T cell receptor beta chain. This sample was included in a study of blood T cell repertoires in COVID-19. The wider study: Donors in the United States, Italy and Spain gave samples during acute or convalescent COVID-19.

Sequencing used immunoSEQ multiplex PCR; TCRdb keeps in-frame clones, though not all of them. Counted here are 130,000 to 150,000 clones, about four fifths occurring once; the ten biggest clones make up approximately 9.2%. Participants, roughly 18 to 100 years old, spanned around 25 US areas. Symptom resolution, clearance, or two negative PCRs marked donors in Cohort 3 as recovered. Material for sequencing was PBMCs or T cells enriched from blood (not recorded which). The clonotype originates from a man aged 45 to 65 who had recovered from COVID-19.

CDR3 in DNA: TGTGCCAGCAGTTACGACAGGTCGAACACTGAAGCTTTCTTT. Its translation is CASSYDRSNTEAFF. This chain joins TRBV6-2 or TRBV6-3 and TRBJ1-1; possibly TRBD1 for D (6 bases). Trimming stripped 2 bases from V and 1 base from J, with 8 bases between. Germline V gene lookup returns CDR1 MNHEY and CDR2 SVGEGT. The CDR3 loop spans 14 amino acids.